The entry below gives a single T cell receptor beta chain sequence along with its context. The CDR3 has 16 residues. V lost 1 base to trimming and J lost 3 bases, with 13 bases between them. Per germline, CDR1 SGHTA and CDR2 FQGNSA. The data were taken from a study of shared clonotypes between healthy human individuals. Evenly divided among several immunoSEQ plates was the genomic DNA of each subset. Tens of thousands of T cell genomes, or about 270 ng DNA, went into replicate PCRs of unsorted PBMC. Sequenced by immunoSEQ multiplex PCR; TCRdb stores in-frame clones only, minus some. The data show 400,000 to 500,000 clones, 60% to 85% seen once.

The chain uses TRBV7-2 and TRBJ1-3; D gene ambiguous. This clonotype was sampled from a woman aged 35 to 49 in good health. Some clones in this sample may be carry-over from other donors' samples. Sequenced material: PBMCs. Here the CDR3 reads CASSLVGSVSGNTIYF. The CDR3, as DNA: TGTGCCAGCAGCTTAGTTGGCAGTGTTAGTGGAAACACCATATATTTT.